A single TCR beta chain is shown here with its context. TCRdb itself ran the RT-PCR reads through MiXCR, one entry per CDR3 protein. The sample records about 520,000 distinct CDR3 sequences, roughly 27% being singletons. This entry is derived from a study of response to subunit inactivated influenza vaccine. V was shortened by 4 bases and J by 1 base, with 12 bases between the two germline ends. The CDR3 is 14 amino acids. Germline assignment: CDR1 SGHKS and CDR2 YYEKEE (reference sequence). V and J are TRBV5-5 and TRBJ2-7, with D unresolved. This receptor was obtained from a man aged 50 to 59 who received an inactivated influenza vaccine. Specimen: CD4+ T cells sorted from PBMCs, collected more than 4 days after vaccination. The CDR3 coding sequence is TGTGCCAGCAGCCCCGTCTGGCGGTCCTACGAGCAGTACTTC. It codes for CASSPVWRSYEQYF.